The present entry profiles one TCR beta chain with its context. Its antigen is not known. The repertoire was sequenced with immunoSEQ multiplex PCR; TCRdb's copy has only in-frame clones and lacks some. Of about 110,000 clones listed, around nine tenths are singletons. This specimen comes from a study of cytomegalovirus exposure and HLA in healthy donors. Overall study results and limits: Cytomegalovirus status was reportedly diagnosed by the classifier with high sensitivity and specificity. Confirmation was obtained in vitro that three CMV-associated chains are specific for CMV antigens. Subsequent analysis of the roughly 120 validation repertoires found a tendency for first-cohort TCR clusters to co-occur.

Germline V gene sequence: CDR1 SGDLS, CDR2 YYNGEE. The V and J ends lost 3 bases and 0 bases, in that order; junction bases with no gene match: 2. This CDR3 has 14 amino acids. The donors were members of the roughly 120-subject validation cohort (separate from the roughly 680-subject first cohort). The chain links TRBV9 to TRBJ1-2; 7 nucleotides align to TRBD1. The sample consisted of PBMCs. The sequence came from a woman in her thirties in good health and CMV-seropositive. In DNA, the CDR3 is TGTGCCAGCAGCGCGACAGGGTCTAACTATGGCTACACCTTC. Amino acid sequence: CASSATGSNYGYTF.